Each of the 11 T cell receptor beta chains below was sequenced from the same sample in a study of STAT5B mutations in CD4+ large granular lymphocyte leukemia. Sequencing used immunoSEQ multiplex PCR; TCRdb keeps in-frame clones, though not all of them. Among approximately 27,000 clones listed, approximately 80% were seen once. Source material: CD4+ T cells from blood buffy coats. These receptors originate from a human donor in good health.

CDR3 DNA sequence: TGTGCCATCAGTGATTTATGGGGACCGAACACCGGGGAGCTGTTTTTT. Translated: CAISDLWGPNTGELFF. V gene TRBV10-3 combines with J gene TRBJ2-2; tentatively, D is TRBD1 or TRBD2 (5 bases each). Trimming removed 3 bases at V and 0 bases at J, with 11 bases between. There are 16 residues in the CDR3. Germline CDR1 reads ENHRY; CDR2 reads SYGVKD.

The V gene is TRBV28, the J gene TRBJ1-4; possibly TRBD1 for D (6 bases). This CDR3 contains 12 residues. V shed 6 bases and J shed 8 bases, with 10 bases lying between them. Germline loops: CDR1 MDHEN, CDR2 SYDVKM. CDR3 sequence (DNA): TGTGCCAGCAGACAGGGTTGGGAAAAACTGTTTTTT. Amino acids: CASRQGWEKLFF.

The table lists this clone with a few counts. This chain links TRBV15 with TRBJ1-5, with 9 bases aligning to TRBD1. The CDR3 loop spans 16 amino acids. The germline gives CDR1 LNHNV, CDR2 YYDKDF (reference sequence). The trim removed 9 bases at V and 4 bases at J, leaving 13 bases unmatched. The CDR3 loop reads CATGGVRDRANQPQHF. CDR3 DNA sequence: TGTGCCACAGGGGGGGTACGGGACAGGGCTAATCAGCCCCAGCATTTT.

This clone has just a few counts. J is TRBJ1-1 and V is TRBV10-3; no definite D call. The V gene lost 4 bases and the J gene lost 1 base, with 7 bases spanning the gap. Germline V lookup: CDR1 ENHRY, CDR2 SYGVKD. The CDR3 contains 13 residues. CDR3 sequence reads: CAISVEGNTEAFF. In DNA, the CDR3 is TGTGCCATCAGTGTCGAAGGGAACACTGAAGCTTTCTTT.

The gene calls are TRBV7-2 and TRBJ2-1, with 7 bases lining up with TRBD1. The J segment lost 1 base and the V segment lost 1 base, leaving 4 bases of the junction unmatched. The germline V gene has CDR1 SGHTA and CDR2 FQGNSA. The CDR3 is made up of 16 amino acids. The DNA for the CDR3 is TGTGCCAGCAGCTTAGTAGGGACAGCATCCTACAATGAGCAGTTCTTC. It yields the protein CASSLVGTASYNEQFF.

The chain has TRBV6-1 and TRBJ1-1; TRBD1 is a possible D gene (5 bases). Trimming left V 7 bases short and J 4 bases short, with 16 bases between. This CDR3 region has 14 residues. Germline V gene data show CDR1 as MNHNS and CDR2 as SASEGT. CDR3 loop: CASKEVLGGTEAFF. DNA of the CDR3: TGTGCCAGCAAGGAGGTACTGGGGGGCACTGAAGCTTTCTTT.

This CDR3 is CASSQNRAGSPLHF. CDR3 DNA sequence: TGTGCCAGCAGCCAAAACAGAGCTGGGTCACCCCTCCACTTT. V usage is TRBV14 and J usage is TRBJ1-6; the D is unclear. The CDR3 totals 14 residues. CDR1 is SGHDN, CDR2 FVKESK, per germline. The V and J ends lost 2 bases and 10 bases respectively, with 12 bases between them.

The chain combines TRBV10-2 with TRBJ2-5; a possible D gene is TRBD2 (5 bases). This CDR3 is 13 amino acids long. The V end lost 2 bases, the J end lost 1 base, and 5 bases lay between the germline ends. The germline V gene encodes CDR1 WSHSY and CDR2 SAAADI. CDR3 bases: TGCGCCAGCAGTGAGGAGGGCCAAGAGACCCAGTACTTC. This translates into CASSEEGQETQYF.

The rearrangement uses TRBV2 and TRBJ1-5; 8 bases line up with TRBD1. The germline V gene encodes CDR1 SNHLY and CDR2 FYNNEI. V dropped 3 bases and J dropped 9; count of bases not matched to a gene: 10. The CDR3 contains 15 residues. The CDR3, as DNA: TGTGCCAGCAGTGACTCCGGGCAGGGGGCACTGCCCCAGCATTTT. As protein: CASSDSGQGALPQHF.

The gene calls are TRBV7-8 and TRBJ1-5, with D unresolved. Germline V CDR1 and CDR2: SGHVS, FQNEAQ. V dropped 5 bases and J dropped 4 bases, with 18 bases sitting between them. CDR3 size: 16 residues. CDR3 coding DNA: TGTGCCAGCAGCCGCACGGGAGGGCGGAATAATCAGCCCCAGCATTTT. Translated: CASSRTGGRNNQPQHF. Supplemented by reference TRBV7-8 and TRBJ1-5, the full variable domain reads GAGVSQSPRYKVAKRGQDVALRCDPISGHVSLFWYQQALGQGPEFLTYFQNEAQLDKSGLPSDRFFAERPEGSVSTLKIQRTQQEDSAVYLCASSRTGGRNNQPQHFGDGTRLSIL.

The CDR3 is CASSVRDTRTDTQYF. CDR3 in DNA: TGTGCCAGCAGCGTCAGGGACACCCGCACAGATACGCAGTATTTT. The chain is built from TRBV9 and TRBJ2-3, with a possible D match to TRBD1 (6 bases). The V end was cut by 2 bases, the J end by 1 base, with 11 bases between. The CDR3 has 15 residues. In germline, CDR1 is SGDLS, CDR2 YYNGEE.